The 28 T cell receptor beta chains given below trace back to one sample, sequenced in a study of T cell repertoires in cytomegalovirus infection. What these receptors recognize is not known. MiXCR was run by TCRdb on the reads, yielding one entry per CDR3 protein. The sample contains fewer than 950,000 distinct CDR3 sequences, about 31% of which appear only once. The sequenced sample was cultured CD8+ T cells from PBMCs, obtained from culture after CMV antigen stimulation. These receptor sequences come from a human donor in good health (CMV status not recorded). Some clones in this sample may be carry-over from other donors' samples.

The chain uses TRBV19 and TRBJ2-1, with D tentatively TRBD1 or TRBD2 (6 bases each). V gave up 7 bases and J gave up 2 bases, with 15 bases separating them. The germline V gene has CDR1 LNHDA and CDR2 SQIVND (reference sequence). The CDR3 spans 15 residues. DNA for the CDR3: TGTGCCAGTACCAATGAGAGGGGGGCCTACAATGAGCAGTTCTTC. It specifies CASTNERGAYNEQFF.

The chain joins TRBV10-3 to TRBJ2-7; D unclear. The CDR3 totals 15 residues. Trimming stripped 3 bases from V and 0 bases from J, with 12 bases between. Per the germline V gene, CDR1 is ENHRY and CDR2 is SYGVKD. The CDR3: CAISDGQKSSYEQYV. In nucleotides, the CDR3 is TGTGCCATCAGTGACGGGCAGAAAAGCTCCTACGAGCAGTACGTC.

This clonotype has only a few counts. The rearrangement joins TRBV19 to TRBJ2-2; D uncertain. The CDR3 is made up of 14 amino acids. CDR1 and CDR2 from the germline V gene are LNHDA and SQIVND (reference sequence). V was shortened by 3 bases and J by 1 base, with 6 bases between the two germline ends. The CDR3 here is CASSINQNTGELFF. CDR3 bases: TGTGCCAGTAGTATTAATCAGAACACCGGGGAGCTGTTTTTT.

This clonotype was recorded many times. The chain recombines TRBV7-2 with TRBJ2-7; unclear D gene. Germline assignment: CDR1 SGHTA and CDR2 FQGNSA. V was cut by 5 bases and J by 2 bases, with 10 bases left in between. This CDR3 has 13 residues. This CDR3 reads CASSDNRAYEQYF. The CDR3 DNA is TGTGCCAGCAGCGACAACAGAGCCTACGAGCAGTACTTC.

The V call is TRBV19, the J call TRBJ1-5; the D is unclear. The germline CDR1 and CDR2 sequences are LNHDA and SQIVND (reference sequence). V shed 0 bases and J shed 7 bases, with 13 bases lying between them. This CDR3 has 15 residues. This CDR3 reads CASSIERPAVQPQHF. The CDR3 nucleotides are TGTGCCAGTAGTATAGAGCGGCCGGCGGTCCAGCCCCAGCATTTT.

The chain links TRBV10-3 to TRBJ1-5; 7 bases align to TRBD1. Losses at the gene ends were 8 bases for V and 4 bases for J; bases not matched to a gene: 5. Germline V CDR1 and CDR2: ENHRY, SYGVKD. The CDR3 runs 13 residues. The CDR3 DNA sequence: TGTGCCATCGGGGACAGTAAGAATCAGCCCCAGCATTTT. Translation gives CAIGDSKNQPQHF.

The rearrangement uses TRBV4-3 and TRBJ2-1; D remains unclear. The CDR3 contains 17 residues. Trimming shortened V by 0 bases and J by 0 bases, and 12 bases separated the two germline ends. The V gene's germline CDR1 is LGHNA and CDR2 YSLEER. The CDR3 sequence: CASSQDLNDLSYNEQFF. DNA for the CDR3: TGCGCCAGCAGCCAAGATCTTAACGACCTCTCCTACAATGAGCAGTTCTTC.

This clonotype was detected a few times. CDR3 DNA sequence: TGTGCCCACTGGAGGCGGGGGACATCCGGACGCACAGATACGCAGTATTTT. Translation: CAHWRRGTSGRTDTQYF. The rearrangement links TRBV2 to TRBJ2-3; D might be TRBD2 (7 bases). Germline V gives CDR1 SNHLY, CDR2 FYNNEI. Trimming pared 11 bases from V and 1 base from J, leaving 25 bases between. This CDR3 comprises 17 residues.

This clonotype was seen ten or more times. The V call is TRBV4-1, the J call TRBJ2-1; a possible D gene is TRBD2 (5 bases). Germline V gene sequence: CDR1 MGHRA, CDR2 YSYEKL. With 5 bases removed from V and 5 bases from J, the gap between germline ends came to 19 bases. The CDR3 is made up of 16 amino acids. The CDR3 protein is CASSIGLLMVDNEQFF. The CDR3 bases are TGCGCCAGCAGCATCGGACTGCTCATGGTTGACAATGAGCAGTTCTTC.

The genes are TRBV9 and TRBJ2-1, with D uncertain. Per germline, CDR1 SGDLS and CDR2 YYNGEE. The germline V and J ends were trimmed by 0 bases and 3 bases, with 7 bases remaining between them. This CDR3 has 14 amino acids. CDR3 sequence (DNA): TGTGCCAGCAGCGTAGGCAGTAACTACAATGAGCAGTTCTTC. This gives the protein CASSVGSNYNEQFF.

The sample holds a few counts of this clonotype. The chain uses TRBV6-1 and TRBJ2-7; 8 nucleotides line up with TRBD1. This CDR3 has 13 amino acids. The J segment lost 5 bases and the V segment lost 6 bases, leaving 6 bases of the junction unmatched. Per the germline V gene, CDR1 is MNHNS and CDR2 is SASEGT. The CDR3: CASRELQGDEQYV. CDR3 nucleotides: TGTGCCAGCAGGGAGCTACAGGGGGACGAGCAGTACGTC.

V gene TRBV7-4 combines with J gene TRBJ2-2; no clear D gene. Trimming left V 2 bases short and J 2 bases short, with 9 bases between. Germline CDR1 is SGHVT and CDR2 is SQSDAQ. The CDR3 contains 15 residues. The CDR3 DNA reads as TGTGCCAGCAGCTTATCGGCGGTAAACACCGGGGAGCTGTTTTTT. Amino acid sequence: CASSLSAVNTGELFF.

Comments on this clonotype: One end of the junction does not line up with germline, which may come from a read error. The rearrangement links TRBV5-5 to TRBJ1-1; no clear D gene. The germline gives CDR1 SGHKS, CDR2 YYEKEE (reference sequence). This CDR3 has 13 amino acids. The CDR3 sequence: CAGSLPGNTEAFF. CDR3 nucleotides: TGTGCCGGCAGCTTGCCGGGGAACACTGAAGCTTTCTTT.

This clonotype was found once. CDR3 sequence: CASSLGPRVNPYEQYF. Here the CDR3 DNA reads TGTGCCAGCAGTTTAGGTCCCAGGGTAAATCCCTACGAGCAGTACTTC. The chain employs TRBV27 and TRBJ2-7; perhaps TRBD1 as D (5 bases). Looked up from germline, CDR1 is MNHEY and CDR2 is SMNVEV (reference sequence). V was trimmed by 2 bases and J by 2 bases, leaving 16 bases between them. The CDR3 runs 16 residues.

This clonotype has a handful of counts. The chain uses TRBV27 and TRBJ1-1; a possible D gene is TRBD1 (5 bases). Trimming stripped 3 bases from V and 5 bases from J, with 13 bases between. Germline lookup yields CDR1 MNHEY and CDR2 SMNVEV (reference sequence). The CDR3 is 14 amino acids. For the CDR3, the DNA is TGTGCCAGCAGTTTCGGGGCCCGGGGGACTGAAGCTTTCTTT. Its translation: CASSFGARGTEAFF.

This clonotype was seen a few times. The rearrangement uses TRBV7-9 and TRBJ2-5; the D is unclear. Germline CDR1 and CDR2: SEHNR and FQNEAQ (reference sequence). Trimming stripped 6 bases from V and 3 bases from J, with 14 bases between. There are 14 residues in the CDR3. CDR3 in amino acids: CASSLKAMKETQYF. The CDR3, as DNA: TGTGCCAGCAGTTTGAAAGCGATGAAAGAGACCCAGTACTTC.

This clonotype has a count of ten or more. The rearrangement links TRBV6-1 to TRBJ1-4; possible D gene TRBD1, 5 bases. The CDR3 is 17 residues long. Trimming left V 4 bases short and J 0 bases short, with 15 bases between. In germline, CDR1 is MNHNS, CDR2 SASEGT. The CDR3 region has the DNA TGTGCCAGCAGTGCCCCTTTTCGACAGCCAACTAATGAAAAACTGTTTTTT. It translates to CASSAPFRQPTNEKLFF.

The rearrangement links TRBV28 to TRBJ1-5, with 8 bases identical to TRBD1. Germline V gene sequence: CDR1 MDHEN, CDR2 SYDVKM. The CDR3 is made up of 15 amino acids. Losses at the gene ends were 3 bases for V and 1 base for J; bases not matched to a gene: 2. The DNA of the CDR3 is TGTGCCAGCAGTTTCCGGACAGGGAGCAATCAGCCCCAGCATTTT. This gives the protein CASSFRTGSNQPQHF.

This clonotype was seen a handful of times. This chain joins TRBV6-5 and TRBJ1-1, with TRBD1 matching 10 bases. The CDR3 extends over 20 amino acids. CDR1 MNHEY and CDR2 SVGAGI come from the germline V gene. Trimming cost V 5 bases and J 4 bases; bases outside gene matches: 22. In DNA form, the CDR3 reads TGTGCCAGCAGTCCTCTCTACTACGGGACAGGGGTTGGGTCCTCCACTGAAGCTTTCTTT. Translating gives CASSPLYYGTGVGSSTEAFF.

CDR3 protein: CASSCSRSLSYEQYV. Here the CDR3 DNA reads TGTGCCAGCAGTTGCTCGAGAAGCCTCAGTTACGAGCAGTACGTC. The rearrangement joins TRBV6-2 or TRBV6-3 to TRBJ2-7; D gene uncertain. This CDR3 spans 15 amino acids. In germline, CDR1 is MNHEY, CDR2 SVGEGT. Trimming shortened V by 4 bases and J by 4 bases, and 17 bases separated the two germline ends.

The chain is built from TRBV19 and TRBJ1-2, with 7 positions matching TRBD1. With 8 bases clipped from V and 2 bases from J, the junction kept 2 bases outside the gene matches. The germline gives CDR1 LNHDA, CDR2 SQIVND (reference sequence). There are 12 residues in the CDR3. The CDR3, as DNA: TGTGCCAGTGAACAGGGGAACTATGGCTACACCTTC. It codes for CASEQGNYGYTF.

The chain has TRBV11-2 and TRBJ1-2; D might be TRBD1 (5 bases). This CDR3 region has 13 residues. The germline V gene has CDR1 SGHAT and CDR2 FQNNGV. Trimming removed 4 bases from V and 4 bases from J, with 10 bases in between. The CDR3 nucleotides read TGTGCCAGCAGCTCGGGACTGTTCTATGGCTACACCTTC. Protein sequence: CASSSGLFYGYTF.

This clonotype was seen more than once but under ten times. The V call is TRBV7-9, the J call TRBJ1-6; D is unclear. Trimming took 5 bases from V and 9 from J, leaving 17 bases between them. Germline loops: CDR1 SEHNR, CDR2 FQNEAQ (reference sequence). The CDR3 totals 15 residues. CDR3 sequence (DNA): TGTGCCAGCAGCCAGCCGGGCCCTCGAACTTCACCCCTCCACTTT. Translated, it gives CASSQPGPRTSPLHF.

The chain employs TRBV20-1 and TRBJ2-2, with 11 bases lining up with TRBD2. After removal of 7 bases from V and 4 bases from J, the junction contained 8 bases not matched to a gene. Germline CDR1 reads DFQATT; CDR2 reads SNEGSKA (reference sequence). The CDR3 spans 15 residues. CDR3 DNA: TGCAGTGTAGTAGCGGGGGGGCCCGGCACCGGGGAGCTGTTTTTT. Translating gives CSVVAGGPGTGELFF.

This clonotype has only a few counts. This chain connects TRBV19 to TRBJ1-5; D may be TRBD1 (6 bases). CDR1 and CDR2 (germline): LNHDA, SQIVND (reference sequence). The CDR3 is 15 amino acids. Trimming shortened V by 6 bases and J by 0 bases, and 12 bases separated the two germline ends. The DNA for the CDR3 is TGTGCCAGTAGCGTACAGGGTTATAGCAATCAGCCCCAGCATTTT. This sequence encodes CASSVQGYSNQPQHF.

The V and J genes are TRBV27 and TRBJ2-3, with D hard to call. The CDR3 spans 17 residues. Germline assignment: CDR1 MNHEY and CDR2 SMNVEV (reference sequence). The V end was cut by 1 base, the J end by 3 bases, with 17 bases between. The chain's CDR3 is CASSLYSTSGGTDTQYF. In DNA, the CDR3 is TGTGCCAGCAGTTTATATAGCACTTCGGGCGGTACAGATACGCAGTATTTT.

This clonotype was counted a single time. V is TRBV27 and J is TRBJ1-1, with D unclear. Trimming pared 0 bases from V and 3 bases from J, leaving 8 bases between. This CDR3 is 14 amino acids long. Germline V CDR1 and CDR2: MNHEY, SMNVEV (reference sequence). The CDR3 loop reads CASSLSVGYTEAFF. The DNA for the CDR3 is TGTGCCAGCAGTTTATCGGTGGGCTACACTGAAGCTTTCTTT.

The V and J genes are TRBV7-9 and TRBJ1-2; weak D call: TRBD1 (5 bases). V was shortened by 6 bases and J by 7 bases, with 12 bases between the two germline ends. The length of the CDR3 is 12 residues. Germline V gene data show CDR1 as SEHNR and CDR2 as FQNEAQ (reference sequence). As DNA, the CDR3 is TGTGCCAGCAGTTGGGACTTAGTTGGCTACACCTTC. Translated, it gives CASSWDLVGYTF.